This paragraph covers one T cell receptor beta chain sequence. The record originates from a study of cytomegalovirus exposure and HLA in healthy donors. Overall study: Genotyping showed less than 85% of roughly 390 donors falling in the Caucasian-associated ancestry cluster.

Nominally healthy donors were sampled, though unrecorded immune exposures were likely. The V end was cut by 8 bases, the J end by 1 base, with 14 bases between. Germline V gene sequence: CDR1 GTSNPN, CDR2 SVGIG (reference sequence). This CDR3 region has 13 residues. Researchers ran the PCR with 60 Vbeta and 13 Jbeta primers. The data were produced by immunoSEQ multiplex PCR, yet TCRdb's version contains in-frame clones alone and is incomplete. The sample records 45,000 to 60,000 clones, 55% to 85% being singletons. This TCR was sampled from a woman aged 45-60 years in good health and CMV-seronegative. The sample was PBMCs. The rearrangement uses TRBV30 and TRBJ1-1, with D possibly TRBD1 on 6 matching bases. The CDR3 is CATTRTANTEAFF. CDR3 DNA sequence: TGTGCCACGACTCGGACAGCGAACACTGAAGCTTTCTTT.